The present entry profiles one T cell receptor (beta chain) with its context. This entry is derived from a study of blood T cell repertoires in COVID-19. About the research overall: Acute and convalescent COVID-19 samples came from the United States, Italy and Spain. The analysed material was cDNA or gDNA that came from T cells, B-cell-depleted T cells, or PBMCs.

The length of the CDR3 is 16 residues. Germline lookup yields CDR1 MNHNS and CDR2 SASEGT. V was trimmed by 4 bases and J by 0 bases, leaving 15 bases between them. Authors' analysis steps: Amplification of reference gene primers provided the estimated nucleated cell counts. Profiling relied on immunoSEQ multiplex PCR, and the TCRdb table lists in-frame clones only, not all of them. V, J and clone size derive from that table, while D and trimming were established from the DNA sequence. This sample has some 100,000 clones, with around nine tenths found just once. The receptor was isolated from a man aged 45 to 65 with acute or convalescent COVID-19. The sample was peripheral blood. This chain joins TRBV6-1 and TRBJ1-2; D is unclear. The CDR3 nucleotides read TGTGCCAGCAGTGTAGCCGACGCTGGGCCTAACTATGGCTACACCTTC. Translated: CASSVADAGPNYGYTF.